Below, 32 T cell receptor beta chains from the same sample are listed, as sequenced in a study of monozygotic twins with inflammatory bowel disease. From its re-call of the 5' RACE reads, TCRdb lists each CDR3 protein once, without DNA. The sample's table shows 150,000 to 200,000 distinct CDR3 sequences. The specimen was blood. The receptors come from a human donor with ulcerative colitis or Crohn's disease, or a healthy co-twin of an affected twin (not recorded which).

The chain employs TRBV12-3 or TRBV12-4 and TRBJ1-4; TCRdb calls TRBD1, which cannot be checked without DNA. This CDR3 is built from 14 residues. CDR3 residues: CASSLGTGGSKLFF.

The chain uses TRBV18 and TRBJ2-2; checking the TCRdb D call of TRBD2 is not possible without DNA. Germline loops: CDR1 KGHSH, CDR2 LQKENI. This CDR3 comprises 16 residues. The CDR3 spells CASSPGLAGDTGELFF.

This chain uses TRBV3-1 with TRBJ2-1; TCRdb selects TRBD2, and the lack of DNA leaves this call unchecked. In germline, CDR1 is LGHDT, CDR2 YNNKEL (reference sequence). CDR3 length: 17 amino acids. The CDR3 spells CASSQDPRLAGSIEQFF.

V is TRBV27 and J is TRBJ1-6; the D call of TRBD1 rests on TCRdb alone, since no DNA is present to check it. The CDR3 runs 15 residues. Germline V gene sequence: CDR1 MNHEY, CDR2 SMNVEV (reference sequence). The CDR3 here is CATGTPSSYNSPLHF.

The chain is built from TRBV6-1 and TRBJ2-7; TCRdb reports TRBD1, a call that lacks DNA to check it against. CDR3 length: 14 residues. Germline-derived CDR1 and CDR2 are MNHNS and SASEGT. This CDR3 is CASSGQGRSYEQYF.

The chain has TRBV5-4 and TRBJ2-2; no DNA is available, so the TRBD1 call from TCRdb remains unchecked. CDR1 is SGHNT, CDR2 YYREEE, per germline (reference sequence). The CDR3 totals 14 residues. The CDR3 loop is CASSIGGNTGELFF.

The chain has TRBV7-3 and TRBJ2-7; TCRdb picks TRBD1, but there is no DNA to check that call. This CDR3 region has 15 residues. Germline CDR1 SGHTA, CDR2 FQGTGA. The CDR3 is CASSRSGTDQDEQYF.

The chain has TRBV6-1 and TRBJ2-2; as DNA is missing, the TRBD1 call by TCRdb cannot be tested. Germline CDR1 and CDR2: MNHNS and SASEGT. This CDR3 contains 16 residues. CDR3 residues: CASAGQPVTNTGELFF.

The rearrangement links TRBV5-1 to TRBJ2-1; the D gene TCRdb calls, TRBD2, cannot be checked with no DNA. The V gene's germline CDR1 is SGHRS and CDR2 YFSETQ. This CDR3 contains 17 residues. CDR3 residues: CASSSGLAGGPVNEQFF.

This sequence joins TRBV27 and TRBJ2-7; TCRdb calls TRBD2, which cannot be checked without DNA. The V gene's germline CDR1 is MNHEY and CDR2 SMNVEV (reference sequence). The CDR3 consists of 15 residues. The CDR3 here is CASSSWATSSYEQYF.

The chain employs TRBV30 and TRBJ2-4. Germline lookup yields CDR1 GTSNPN and CDR2 SVGIG (reference sequence). This CDR3 has 14 amino acids. CDR3 residues: CAWSVPQGQNIQYF.

The V and J genes are TRBV5-1 and TRBJ2-3. In germline, CDR1 is SGHRS, CDR2 YFSETQ. CDR3 length equals 13 residues. CDR3 sequence reads: CASSLVASDTQYF.

The chain recombines TRBV6-5 with TRBJ2-3; TCRdb returns TRBD2, unconfirmable since there is no DNA. The CDR3 runs to 17 residues. Germline V gene sequence: CDR1 MNHEY, CDR2 SVGAGI. The CDR3 here is CASSYRTSGRRTDTQYF.

The chain employs TRBV4-3 and TRBJ2-3; TCRdb's assignment of TRBD1 cannot be checked, as there is no DNA. Germline CDR1 and CDR2: LGHNA and YSLEER. The CDR3 spans 13 residues. The chain's CDR3 is CASSQGWGSTQYF.

The chain links TRBV7-9 to TRBJ2-5; the D call from TCRdb, TRBD1, cannot be confirmed without DNA. The length of the CDR3 is 13 residues. The germline V gene encodes CDR1 SEHNR and CDR2 FQNEAQ (reference sequence). The CDR3 region is CASSRQTQETQYF.

This chain connects TRBV6-2 or TRBV6-3 to TRBJ2-7; TCRdb proposes TRBD2, but this gene call is untestable without DNA. The CDR3 spans 13 residues. CDR1 and CDR2 (germline): MNHEY, SVGEGT. The CDR3 sequence: CASSRDLVDEQYF.

V and J are TRBV3-1 and TRBJ2-7; TCRdb designates TRBD2, a call that cannot be tested without DNA. The CDR3 has 14 amino acids. Germline CDR1 LGHDT, CDR2 YNNKEL (reference sequence). CDR3 amino acids: CASSTLARAQGTYF.

This rearrangement joins TRBV18 to TRBJ2-2; the TRBD2 assignment by TCRdb is unverifiable without DNA. There are 19 residues in the CDR3. CDR1 KGHSH and CDR2 LQKENI come from the germline V gene. The CDR3 loop is CASSPGSGRSRLNTGELFF.

The V call is TRBV4-2, the J call TRBJ1-1; TCRdb's D gene call, TRBD1, goes unchecked for lack of DNA. CDR1 is LGHNA and CDR2 is YNFKEQ in the germline V gene. The CDR3 is 16 amino acids. CDR3 loop: CASSQGTPSLGTEAFF.

The CDR3 protein is CASSLVVQQETQYF. This chain links TRBV7-2 with TRBJ2-5. This CDR3 is built from 14 residues. Germline V gene data show CDR1 as SGHTA and CDR2 as FQGNSA. The full variable domain, rest sourced from reference TRBV7-2 and TRBJ2-5, is GAGVSQSPSNKVTEKGKDVELRCDPISGHTALYWYRQSLGQGLEFLIYFQGNSAPDKSGLPSDRFSAERTGGSVSTLTIQRTQQEDSAVYLCASSLVVQQETQYFGPGTRLLVL.

The chain uses TRBV20-1 and TRBJ2-7; TCRdb returns TRBD2, unconfirmable since there is no DNA. The CDR3 is made up of 12 amino acids. Germline CDR1 reads DFQATT; CDR2 reads SNEGSKA (reference sequence). CDR3 sequence reads: CSAREAGREQYF.

This chain connects TRBV6-5 to TRBJ2-1; TCRdb gives TRBD2 as the D gene, but with no DNA this cannot be confirmed. The CDR3 consists of 18 residues. Germline CDR1 reads MNHEY; CDR2 reads SVGAGI. CDR3 protein: CASSYSGGGVGGLHEQFF.

The chain is built from TRBV20-1 and TRBJ1-5; there is no DNA to check the TCRdb D call of TRBD1. Germline lookup yields CDR1 DFQATT and CDR2 SNEGSKA (reference sequence). The CDR3 has 14 amino acids. The CDR3: CSAREGQGYQPQHF.

The chain employs TRBV7-8 and TRBJ1-5; TCRdb designates TRBD1, a call that cannot be tested without DNA. CDR3 length: 17 residues. Germline V gives CDR1 SGHVS, CDR2 FQNEAQ. CDR3 protein: CASSSNTGGYSNQPQHF.

The chain carries TRBV20-1 and TRBJ2-3. Germline-derived CDR1 and CDR2 are DFQATT and SNEGSKA (reference sequence). This CDR3 has 11 residues. The CDR3 loop reads CSAREEDTQYF.

V gene TRBV5-1 combines with J gene TRBJ2-4; checking the TCRdb D call of TRBD1 is not possible without DNA. The germline gives CDR1 SGHRS, CDR2 YFSETQ. There are 20 residues in the CDR3. CDR3 amino acids: CASSFSFPTARDRAKNIQYF.

The chain employs TRBV27 and TRBJ1-2; TCRdb designates TRBD1, a call that cannot be tested without DNA. This CDR3 has 15 residues. Germline V gene sequence: CDR1 MNHEY, CDR2 SMNVEV (reference sequence). The CDR3 loop reads CASSEEEGALRGYTF.

The V and J genes are TRBV12-3 or TRBV12-4 and TRBJ1-4; TCRdb indicates TRBD1, and absent DNA this call remains unverified. The CDR3 has 13 amino acids. The CDR3 sequence is CASGPQGYEKLFF.

This chain joins TRBV27 and TRBJ2-3; the TRBD1 assignment by TCRdb is unverifiable without DNA. The CDR3 covers 14 residues. The germline CDR1 and CDR2 sequences are MNHEY and SMNVEV (reference sequence). CDR3 sequence reads: CASAPGTGTDTQYF.

The chain couples TRBV6-2 or TRBV6-3 to TRBJ2-2; the TCRdb call, TRBD1, lacks DNA for checking. This CDR3 is built from 14 residues. The V gene's germline CDR1 is MNHEY and CDR2 SVGEGT. CDR3 sequence: CASSLSARTGELFF.

CDR3 sequence reads: CASSPALAGARDNEQFF. V and J are TRBV5-1 and TRBJ2-1; TCRdb returns TRBD2, unconfirmable since there is no DNA. CDR1 SGHRS and CDR2 YFSETQ come from the germline V gene. CDR3 length: 17 residues.

This chain connects TRBV7-6 to TRBJ2-7. This CDR3 region has 14 residues. Germline lookup yields CDR1 SGHVS and CDR2 FNYEAQ. The CDR3 loop is CASSHPMTSYEQYF.